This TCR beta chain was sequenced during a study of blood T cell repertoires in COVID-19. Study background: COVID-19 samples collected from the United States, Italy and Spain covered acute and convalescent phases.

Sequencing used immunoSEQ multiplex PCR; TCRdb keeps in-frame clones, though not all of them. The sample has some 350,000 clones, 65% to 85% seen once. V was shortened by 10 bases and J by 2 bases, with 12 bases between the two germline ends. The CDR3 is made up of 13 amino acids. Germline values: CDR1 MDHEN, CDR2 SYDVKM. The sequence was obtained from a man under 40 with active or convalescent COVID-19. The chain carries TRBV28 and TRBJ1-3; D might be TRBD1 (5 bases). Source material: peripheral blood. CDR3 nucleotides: TGTGCCACCCTGTCGGGGGCTGGAAACACCATATATTTT. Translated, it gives CATLSGAGNTIYF.